The 26 T cell receptor beta chains reported below all come from one sample, sequenced in a study of blood T cell repertoires in COVID-19 (dated by TCRdb to about 2020). Library method: the immunoSEQ multiplex PCR assay. Here the immuneACCESS table is served through TCRdb, limited to in-frame sequences with V and J called. Missing clones are a known gap in these copies; in checked studies unresolved V genes cover under half, and the rest lacks a known reason. Present in this sample are 150,000 to 200,000 clones, almost 80% of which were seen just once. The top ten constitute around a sixth of the sample. Sequencing input: PBMCs or T cells enriched from blood (not recorded which). Source of these receptors: a woman aged 45 to 65 who had recovered from COVID-19.

The chain has TRBV18 and TRBJ1-2; D uncertain. The V end lost 6 bases, the J end lost 4 bases, and 15 bases lay between the germline ends. The CDR3 loop spans 14 amino acids. Germline CDR1 is KGHSH and CDR2 is LQKENI. The DNA for the CDR3 is TGTGCCAGCTCGCAGATGGAGGTTAGCTATGGCTACACCTTC. Encoded protein: CASSQMEVSYGYTF.

This clone has just a few counts. The CDR3 DNA reads TGTGCCAGCTCACCCCAGGCGGGCCGGGGGACCGGGGAGCTGTTTTTT. This translates into CASSPQAGRGTGELFF. This chain uses TRBV18 with TRBJ2-2, with D possibly matching TRBD2 (6 bases). The CDR3 consists of 16 residues. Trimming left V 3 bases short and J 5 bases short, with 16 bases between. Germline values: CDR1 KGHSH, CDR2 LQKENI.

The gene calls are TRBV1 and TRBJ1-2; TRBD1, the D gene given by the table, was not confirmed from the DNA. TRBV1 is a pseudogene segment. The CDR3 has 15 amino acids. The CDR3: CTSSQDDRGLYGYTF. CDR3 DNA: TGCACCAGCAGCCAGGATGACAGGGGCCTCTATGGCTACACCTTC.

The V call is TRBV30, the J call TRBJ1-1; D is perhaps TRBD1 (6 bases). This CDR3 has 13 amino acids. Germline assignment: CDR1 GTSNPN and CDR2 SVGIG (reference sequence). V shed 2 bases and J shed 4 bases, with 11 bases lying between them. CDR3 sequence: CAWSQGSLTEAFF. The CDR3 nucleotides read TGTGCCTGGAGTCAGGGGTCACTCACTGAAGCTTTCTTT. Drawing the rest from reference TRBV30 and TRBJ1-1, the complete variable domain is SQTIHQWPATLVQPVGSPLSLECTVEGTSNPNLYWYRQAAGRGLQLLFYSVGIGQISSEVPQNLSASRPQDRQFILSSKKLLLSDSGFYLCAWSQGSLTEAFFGQGTRLTVV.

This clone was seen a few times. The chain's CDR3 is CASSGQRNTEAFF. CDR3 nucleotides: TGCGCCAGCAGTGGACAGAGGAACACTGAAGCTTTCTTT. The V call is TRBV10-1, the J call TRBJ1-1, with a weak D call TRBD1 (5 bases). CDR1 is WNHNN and CDR2 is SYGVQD in the germline V gene (reference sequence). Trimming shortened V by 4 bases and J by 1 base, and 7 bases separated the two germline ends. This CDR3 has 13 residues.

The V gene is TRBV9, the J gene TRBJ2-7, with D perhaps matching TRBD2 (6 bases). Germline V gives CDR1 SGDLS, CDR2 YYNGEE. The CDR3 contains 14 residues. V was pared by 3 bases and J by 4 bases, with 14 bases between. For the CDR3, the DNA is TGTGCCAGCAGCGCATCTAGCGCCCGTTACGAGCAGTACTTC. Its protein is CASSASSARYEQYF.

This clone was detected once. The chain is built from TRBV3-1 (or the pseudogene TRBV3-2) and TRBJ1-1, with a weak D call TRBD1 (5 bases). V was shortened by 0 bases and J by 1 base, with 12 bases between the two germline ends. CDR3 length: 16 amino acids. Per the germline V gene, CDR1 is LGHDT and CDR2 is YNNKEL (reference sequence). The CDR3 sequence is CASSQDWPGQNTEAFF. The CDR3 DNA sequence: TGTGCCAGCAGCCAAGATTGGCCAGGACAGAACACTGAAGCTTTCTTT.

In the case of this clone: The junction differs from germline at one of its ends, possibly a read error. The rearrangement joins TRBV19 to TRBJ1-6; the match to TRBD1 covers 8 bases. The CDR3 spans 15 residues. The germline V gene encodes CDR1 LNHDA and CDR2 SQIVND (reference sequence). The DNA of the CDR3 is TGTGCCAGTAGGATAGGGGACAGGAATAATTCACCCCTCCACTTT. Translated, it gives CASRIGDRNNSPLHF.

This clone was counted a few times. V gene TRBV5-6 combines with J gene TRBJ2-2, with D perhaps TRBD2 (6 bases). Trimming stripped 3 bases from V and 6 bases from J, with 12 bases between. Germline V CDR1 and CDR2: SGHDT, YYEEEE. The length of the CDR3 is 14 residues. CDR3 DNA sequence: TGTGCCAGCAGCTCGGGAGTCTTCTCCGGGGAGCTGTTTTTT. It is translated as CASSSGVFSGELFF.

In its sample, this clone was seen a few times. The J gene is TRBJ2-3, the V gene TRBV27, with a weak D call TRBD2 (5 bases). The CDR3 contains 18 residues. Germline V gives CDR1 MNHEY, CDR2 SMNVEV (reference sequence). The V and J ends lost 0 bases and 1 base respectively, with 17 bases between them. The CDR3 loop reads CASSLSPPTRTRTDTQYF. Here the CDR3 DNA reads TGTGCCAGCAGTTTATCCCCGCCTACTAGAACCCGCACAGATACGCAGTATTTT.

V gene TRBV19 combines with J gene TRBJ1-4; possibly TRBD1 for D (6 bases). Deletions cut 2 bases from V and 1 base from J, with 8 bases between. The germline gives CDR1 LNHDA, CDR2 SQIVND (reference sequence). This CDR3 is built from 15 residues. Written as DNA, the CDR3 is TGTGCCAGTAGTATACAGGGGCTAACTAATGAAAAACTGTTTTTT. Amino acid sequence: CASSIQGLTNEKLFF.

This clone has only a few counts. CDR3 region: CASSDPGLAIHEQFF. CDR3 nucleotide sequence: TGCGCCAGCAGTGACCCGGGACTAGCGATCCATGAGCAGTTCTTC. The V gene is TRBV10-2, the J gene TRBJ2-1, with TRBD2 matching 10 bases. Germline V gene data show CDR1 as WSHSY and CDR2 as SAAADI. The CDR3 has 15 residues. J was trimmed by 8 bases and V by 3 bases; bases with no gene match: 7.

The chain links TRBV5-4 to TRBJ2-7, with D possibly being TRBD2 (5 bases). In germline, CDR1 is SGHNT, CDR2 YYREEE (reference sequence). The V end was cut by 6 bases, the J end by 3 bases, with 13 bases between. CDR3 length equals 13 residues. DNA of the CDR3: TGTGCCAGCACCCAGCTTCGGGACTACGAGCAGTACTTC. It encodes CASTQLRDYEQYF.

This rearrangement joins TRBV4-2 to TRBJ2-1, with 13 bases identical to TRBD2. CDR3 size: 19 residues. Looked up from germline, CDR1 is LGHNA and CDR2 is YNFKEQ. V shed 0 bases, J shed 8 bases, and the junction held 13 bases outside the gene matches. The CDR3 DNA sequence: TGTGCCAGCAGCCAAGATGCCACTAGCGGGAGGGCCCTGTTCGATGAGCAGTTCTTC. This sequence encodes CASSQDATSGRALFDEQFF.

This clone was seen more than once but under ten times. The chain carries TRBV2 and TRBJ2-2; 12 bases map to TRBD2. The CDR3 consists of 15 residues. Germline lookup yields CDR1 SNHLY and CDR2 FYNNEI. V was pared by 6 bases and J by 6 bases, with 5 bases of the junction left unmatched. This CDR3 reads CASRVTSGSPGELFF. The CDR3 DNA follows: TGTGCCAGCAGGGTGACTAGCGGGAGTCCCGGGGAGCTGTTTTTT.

The chain employs TRBV28 and TRBJ2-7; D call uncertain. Trimming left V 3 bases short and J 2 bases short, with 14 bases between. This CDR3 has 15 residues. CDR1 is MDHEN and CDR2 is SYDVKM in the germline V gene. CDR3 protein: CASSLGSFIPYEQYF. The CDR3, as DNA: TGTGCCAGCAGTTTGGGCAGCTTTATACCCTACGAGCAGTACTTC. The full variable domain, its missing parts supplied by reference TRBV28 and TRBJ2-7, is DVKVTQSSRYLVKRTGEKVFLECVQDMDHENMFWYRQDPGLGLRLIYFSYDVKMKEKGDIPEGYSVSREKKERFSLILESASTNQTSMYLCASSLGSFIPYEQYFGPGTRLTVT.

The gene calls are TRBV15 and TRBJ1-1; D remains unclear. This CDR3 has 15 residues. The V end lost 1 base, the J end lost 4 bases, and 13 bases lay between the germline ends. Germline V gene sequence: CDR1 LNHNV, CDR2 YYDKDF (reference sequence). CDR3 nucleotides: TGTGCCACCAGCAGAGGATACGACATCAGCACTGAAGCTTTCTTT. It translates to CATSRGYDISTEAFF.

The chain has TRBV5-5 and TRBJ1-5, with 7 bases identical to TRBD1. V lost 1 base, J lost 2 bases, and 3 bases stayed unmatched. CDR1 SGHKS and CDR2 YYEKEE come from the germline V gene (reference sequence). The CDR3 contains 15 residues. CDR3: CASSLRQGGNQPQHF. CDR3 DNA: TGTGCCAGCAGCTTGAGGCAGGGGGGCAATCAGCCCCAGCATTTT.

This clone was observed a few times. The CDR3 sequence is CSVIGRGNTEAFF. In nucleotides, the CDR3 is TGCAGCGTCATTGGAAGGGGGAACACTGAAGCTTTCTTT. The rearrangement links TRBV29-1 to TRBJ1-1; D is possibly TRBD1 (5 bases). The CDR3 is 13 residues long. Germline loops: CDR1 SQVTM, CDR2 ANQGSEA. Trimming pared 6 bases from V and 1 base from J, leaving 12 bases between.

The chain is built from TRBV11-2 and TRBJ2-1; 7 nucleotides line up with TRBD2. The CDR3 covers 16 residues. Germline values: CDR1 SGHAT, CDR2 FQNNGV. J was trimmed by 4 bases and V by 3 bases; bases with no gene match: 9. CDR3 sequence: CASSFEAGVFYNEQFF. DNA of the CDR3: TGTGCCAGCAGCTTTGAGGCGGGAGTTTTTTACAATGAGCAGTTCTTC. The complete variable domain, with remaining parts taken from reference TRBV11-2 and TRBJ2-1, reads EAGVAQSPRYKIIEKRQSVAFWCNPISGHATLYWYQQILGQGPKLLIQFQNNGVVDDSQLPKDRFSAERLKGVDSTLKIQPAKLEDSAVYLCASSFEAGVFYNEQFFGPGTRLTVL.

The gene calls are TRBV7-9 and TRBJ2-7; 11 nucleotides agree with TRBD1. The CDR3 has 15 residues. CDR1 is SEHNR and CDR2 is FQNEAQ in the germline V gene (reference sequence). V lost 6 bases to trimming and J lost 3 bases; unmatched junction nucleotides: 7. The CDR3 coding sequence is TGTGCCAGCAGTACTACAGGGACAGGGGGCTACGAGCAGTACTTC. Translated: CASSTTGTGGYEQYF.

V and J are TRBV3-1 (or the pseudogene TRBV3-2) and TRBJ2-7, with 11 bases that match TRBD1. From germline, CDR1 is LGHDT and CDR2 YNNKEL (reference sequence). The CDR3 is 14 amino acids. Germline trimming cut 6 bases from V and 6 bases from J; bases unmatched to any gene: 7. CDR3: CASRGGQGASEQYF. As DNA, the CDR3 is TGTGCCAGCAGGGGTGGACAGGGGGCCTCCGAGCAGTACTTC.

CDR3 sequence reads: CASTLQGIPGNTIYF. Here the CDR3 DNA reads TGTGCCAGCACCCTACAGGGTATCCCTGGAAACACCATATATTTT. This sequence joins TRBV2 and TRBJ1-3; tentatively, D is TRBD1 (6 bases). Per germline, CDR1 SNHLY and CDR2 FYNNEI. This CDR3 region has 15 residues. V lost 7 bases and J lost 2, with 15 bases in between.

The J gene is TRBJ1-4, the V gene TRBV27; TRBD1 might be the D (5 bases). The V gene lost 5 bases and the J gene lost 0 bases, with 10 bases spanning the gap. The CDR3 covers 15 residues. Germline values: CDR1 MNHEY, CDR2 SMNVEV (reference sequence). The CDR3 spells CASSPGQATNEKLFF. The CDR3, as DNA: TGTGCCAGCAGTCCCGGACAAGCAACTAATGAAAAACTGTTTTTT.

This clone was seen just once. This sequence joins TRBV30 and TRBJ1-2; TRBD1 is a possible D gene (6 bases). With 1 base removed from V and 8 bases from J, the gap between germline ends came to 14 bases. The CDR3 runs 13 residues. Germline CDR1 GTSNPN, CDR2 SVGIG (reference sequence). CDR3 bases: TGTGCCTGGAGTGCGGGAGGGGGTAGCGGCTACACCTTC. Translated, it gives CAWSAGGGSGYTF.

The rearrangement uses TRBV5-1 and TRBJ2-1; no clear D gene. The CDR3 contains 15 residues. V gave up 4 bases and J gave up 0 bases, with 11 bases separating them. The germline CDR1 and CDR2 sequences are SGHRS and YFSETQ. The CDR3 DNA is TGCGCCAGCAGCGCCGAAGATAGCTCCTACAATGAGCAGTTCTTC. This translates into CASSAEDSSYNEQFF.